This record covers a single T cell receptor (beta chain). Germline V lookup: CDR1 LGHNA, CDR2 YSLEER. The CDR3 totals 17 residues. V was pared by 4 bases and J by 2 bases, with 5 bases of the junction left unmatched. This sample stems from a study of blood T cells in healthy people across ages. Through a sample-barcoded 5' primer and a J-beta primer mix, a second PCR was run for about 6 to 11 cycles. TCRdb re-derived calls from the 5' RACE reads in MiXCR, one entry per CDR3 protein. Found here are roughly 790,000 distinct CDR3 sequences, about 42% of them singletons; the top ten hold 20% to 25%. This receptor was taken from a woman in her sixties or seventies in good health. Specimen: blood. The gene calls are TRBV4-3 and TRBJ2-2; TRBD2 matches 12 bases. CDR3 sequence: CASSRRLAGDNTGELFF. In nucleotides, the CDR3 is TGCGCCAGCAGCCGCAGACTAGCGGGAGATAACACCGGGGAGCTGTTTTTT.